Sequencing of this TCR beta chain was carried out in a study of T cell responses to AZD1222 COVID-19 vaccine. General observations from the study: Spike regions recognized by vaccine-associated CD4 TCRs spanned the protein, led by 160-218 and 743-854. Nearly half of spike-specific TCRs reportedly target variant regions that are unmutated in the B.1.351 and B.1.1.7 variants.

V shed 4 bases and J 0 bases; nucleotides not matched to a gene: 4. Germline V gene data show CDR1 as SGDLS and CDR2 as YYNGEE. This CDR3 contains 14 residues. The data were produced by immunoSEQ multiplex PCR, yet TCRdb's version contains in-frame clones alone and is incomplete. The sample lists approximately 140,000 clones, roughly 90% occurring once. This clone has just a few counts. No antigen is known for it. The chain is built from TRBV9 and TRBJ2-7; 7 bases match TRBD1. Sequenced here: peripheral blood, sampled 28 days after the second AZD1222 dose. The clonotype was recovered from an adult who received the AZD1222 COVID-19 vaccine. DNA for the CDR3: TGTGCCAGCAGCCAGGGACAGAACTCCTACGAGCAGTACTTC. This sequence encodes CASSQGQNSYEQYF. Drawing the rest from reference TRBV9 and TRBJ2-7, the complete variable domain is DSGVTQTPKHLITATGQRVTLRCSPRSGDLSVYWYQQSLDQGLQFLIQYYNGEERAKGNILERFSAQQFPDLHSELNLSSLELGDSALYFCASSQGQNSYEQYFGPGTRLTVT.